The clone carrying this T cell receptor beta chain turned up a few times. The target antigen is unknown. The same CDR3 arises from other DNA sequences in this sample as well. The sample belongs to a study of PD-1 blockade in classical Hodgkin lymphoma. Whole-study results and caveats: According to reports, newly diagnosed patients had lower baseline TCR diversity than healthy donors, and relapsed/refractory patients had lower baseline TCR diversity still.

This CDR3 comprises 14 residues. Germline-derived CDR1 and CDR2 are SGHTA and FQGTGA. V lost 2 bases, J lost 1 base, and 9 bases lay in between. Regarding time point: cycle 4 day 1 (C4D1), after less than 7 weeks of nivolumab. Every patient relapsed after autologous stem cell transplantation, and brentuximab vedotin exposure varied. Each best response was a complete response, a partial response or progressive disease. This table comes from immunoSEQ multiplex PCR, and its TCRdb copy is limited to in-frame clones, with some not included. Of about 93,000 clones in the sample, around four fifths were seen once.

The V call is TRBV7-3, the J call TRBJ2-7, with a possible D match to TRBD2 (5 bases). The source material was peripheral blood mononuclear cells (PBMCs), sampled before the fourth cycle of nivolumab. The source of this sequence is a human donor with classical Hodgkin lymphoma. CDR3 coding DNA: TGTGCCAGCAGCTTAGGCCCGGGGTCCTACGAGCAGTACTTC. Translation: CASSLGPGSYEQYF.